One sample yielded the 16 T cell receptor beta chains listed below, sequenced in a study of blood T cell repertoires in COVID-19. The repertoire was sequenced with immunoSEQ multiplex PCR; TCRdb's copy has only in-frame clones and lacks some. The repertoire consists of about 160,000 clones, with roughly 89% occurring once and the leading ten covering over 3.5%. Sequenced: peripheral blood. These receptors were obtained from a woman aged 60-75 years who had recovered from COVID-19.

The J gene is TRBJ2-2, the V gene TRBV28; no clear D. V was cut by 5 bases and J by 5 bases, with 12 bases left in between. Germline assignment: CDR1 MDHEN and CDR2 SYDVKM. The CDR3 spans 14 residues. In nucleotides, the CDR3 is TGTGCCAGCAGTCAACCAAGCGCTACCGGGGAGCTGTTTTTT. It translates to CASSQPSATGELFF.

This clone was counted only a few times. The rearrangement links TRBV18 to TRBJ1-1; the match to TRBD1 covers 7 bases. The CDR3 totals 15 residues. The V gene end was trimmed by 0 bases and the J gene end by 7 bases; junction bases not matched to a gene: 8. Germline assignment: CDR1 KGHSH and CDR2 LQKENI. The CDR3 DNA sequence: TGTGCCAGCTCACCACCGAATGCGCGGGACAGTGAAGCTTTCTTT. Translated, it gives CASSPPNARDSEAFF.

This clone is medium-sized. The gene calls are TRBV5-1 and TRBJ1-1; D may be TRBD1 (6 bases). V lost 0 bases to trimming and J lost 6 bases, with 15 bases between them. Germline V gene lookup returns CDR1 SGHRS and CDR2 YFSETQ. This CDR3 spans 15 amino acids. The CDR3 DNA reads as TGCGCCAGCAGCTTGGGGATTACAGGGACCGCTGAAGCTTTCTTT. Translated, it gives CASSLGITGTAEAFF.

This clone has a single count. The V call is TRBV5-1, the J call TRBJ1-1, with a weak D call TRBD1 (5 bases). The V gene lost 3 bases and the J gene lost 3 bases, with 12 bases spanning the gap. The germline gives CDR1 SGHRS, CDR2 YFSETQ. The CDR3 spans 14 residues. The CDR3 reads CASSSTGTHTEAFF. The DNA for the CDR3 is TGCGCCAGCAGCTCAACAGGAACTCACACTGAAGCTTTCTTT.

This clone was found once. The rearrangement joins TRBV19 to TRBJ1-2; TRBD1 matches at 8 bases. Germline V gene data show CDR1 as LNHDA and CDR2 as SQIVND (reference sequence). The CDR3 runs 16 residues. V lost 1 base to trimming and J lost 3 bases; unmatched junction nucleotides: 7. The CDR3 spells CASSIGGQGVHYGYTF. The DNA for the CDR3 is TGTGCCAGTAGTATAGGTGGACAGGGAGTTCACTATGGCTACACCTTC.

This rearrangement joins TRBV7-9 to TRBJ1-2, with D uncertain. Germline CDR1 reads SEHNR; CDR2 reads FQNEAQ (reference sequence). The CDR3 extends over 15 amino acids. Trimming removed 2 bases from V and 5 bases from J, with 15 bases in between. CDR3 coding DNA: TGTGCCAGCAGCTTATTATTTGACACCTCGTATGGCTACACCTTC. This sequence encodes CASSLLFDTSYGYTF.

This clone was counted between two and nine times. The CDR3 nucleotides read TGCGCCAGCAGCCCCTGGCAGGCCCCAATGAACACTGAAGCTTTCTTT. As protein: CASSPWQAPMNTEAFF. The chain couples TRBV5-1 to TRBJ1-1; D not resolved. The V end was cut by 4 bases, the J end by 0 bases, with 16 bases between. Looked up from germline, CDR1 is SGHRS and CDR2 is YFSETQ. The CDR3 is 16 residues long.

The rearrangement uses TRBV7-6 and TRBJ1-1; 9 nucleotides match TRBD1. Germline V gene data show CDR1 as SGHVS and CDR2 as FNYEAQ. V gave up 3 bases and J gave up 1 base; unmatched junction bases: 3. The CDR3 sequence is 15 residues long. CDR3 loop: CASSLDRGSNTEAFF. The CDR3 nucleotides are TGTGCCAGCAGCTTGGACAGGGGATCGAACACTGAAGCTTTCTTT.

The rearrangement links TRBV5-4 to TRBJ2-5, with D possibly being TRBD2 (7 bases). The CDR3 is 15 amino acids. Deletions cut 0 bases from V and 5 bases from J, with 14 bases between. Germline loops: CDR1 SGHNT, CDR2 YYREEE (reference sequence). CDR3 sequence: CASSLDGGGMETQYF. CDR3 in DNA: TGTGCCAGCAGCTTGGACGGCGGGGGCATGGAGACCCAGTACTTC.

The chain joins TRBV29-1 to TRBJ2-7, with D possibly being TRBD2 (5 bases). V dropped 1 base and J dropped 4 bases, with 8 bases sitting between them. CDR1 and CDR2 from the germline V gene are SQVTM and ANQGSEA. The CDR3 has 12 residues. As DNA, the CDR3 is TGCAGCGTTGAAGGGGAGAGTTACGAGCAGTACTTC. It translates to CSVEGESYEQYF.

This chain links TRBV27 with TRBJ2-2; possible D gene TRBD2, 7 bases. V lost 7 bases and J lost 6, with 15 bases in between. This CDR3 spans 14 amino acids. Looked up from germline, CDR1 is MNHEY and CDR2 is SMNVEV (reference sequence). The CDR3: CASISGAGAGELFF. The CDR3 DNA follows: TGTGCCAGCATCAGCGGGGCAGGGGCCGGGGAGCTGTTTTTT.

This chain joins TRBV28 and TRBJ1-2, with 9 bases lining up with TRBD1. V lost 3 bases, J lost 5 bases, and 10 bases stayed unmatched. The CDR3 sequence is 16 residues long. Germline V gene data show CDR1 as MDHEN and CDR2 as SYDVKM. The CDR3: CASSFGGGQGRYGYTF. The CDR3 nucleotides are TGTGCCAGCAGTTTTGGGGGGGGACAGGGAAGGTATGGCTACACCTTC.

V gene TRBV7-8 combines with J gene TRBJ2-4; 7 nucleotides match TRBD2. Trimming took 1 base from V and 0 from J; bases not matched to a gene: 12. The CDR3 has 19 residues. Germline V gene data show CDR1 as SGHVS and CDR2 as FQNEAQ. The CDR3, as DNA: TGTGCCAGCAGCTTAGAAGACAGAAGGGAGGGGATAGCCAAAAACATTCAGTACTTC. Its protein is CASSLEDRREGIAKNIQYF.

The V and J genes are TRBV30 and TRBJ1-1, with 8 bases identical to TRBD1. Germline assignment: CDR1 GTSNPN and CDR2 SVGIG (reference sequence). This CDR3 spans 15 amino acids. V lost 1 base and J lost 1; bases outside the gene matches: 5. The CDR3, as DNA: TGTGCCTGGAGTGGGAAAGGACAGGGGAACACTGAAGCTTTCTTT. Its translation: CAWSGKGQGNTEAFF.

This chain joins TRBV19 and TRBJ1-6; D uncertain. Germline V gives CDR1 LNHDA, CDR2 SQIVND (reference sequence). CDR3 length equals 15 residues. V lost 0 bases, J lost 6 bases, and 9 bases lay in between. CDR3 DNA: TGTGCCAGTAGTATAGAGTCCGGTGGTAATTCACCCCTCCACTTT. It translates to CASSIESGGNSPLHF. The variable domain in full, with the rest retrieved from reference TRBV19 and TRBJ1-6, is DGGITQSPKYLFRKEGQNVTLSCEQNLNHDAMYWYRQDPGQGLRLIYYSQIVNDFQKGDIAEGYSVSREKKESFPLTVTSAQKNPTAFYLCASSIESGGNSPLHFGNGTRLTVT.

The CDR3 region has the DNA TGTGCCAGCAGCGCAAGGGGCAGTGCGAGTGGAAACACCATATATTTT. The encoded protein is CASSARGSASGNTIYF. The rearrangement joins TRBV9 to TRBJ1-3; D possibly corresponds to TRBD1 (5 bases). The ends were cut back, 3 bases at V and 3 bases at J, with 16 bases in the middle. In germline, CDR1 is SGDLS, CDR2 YYNGEE. The CDR3 length is 16 residues.